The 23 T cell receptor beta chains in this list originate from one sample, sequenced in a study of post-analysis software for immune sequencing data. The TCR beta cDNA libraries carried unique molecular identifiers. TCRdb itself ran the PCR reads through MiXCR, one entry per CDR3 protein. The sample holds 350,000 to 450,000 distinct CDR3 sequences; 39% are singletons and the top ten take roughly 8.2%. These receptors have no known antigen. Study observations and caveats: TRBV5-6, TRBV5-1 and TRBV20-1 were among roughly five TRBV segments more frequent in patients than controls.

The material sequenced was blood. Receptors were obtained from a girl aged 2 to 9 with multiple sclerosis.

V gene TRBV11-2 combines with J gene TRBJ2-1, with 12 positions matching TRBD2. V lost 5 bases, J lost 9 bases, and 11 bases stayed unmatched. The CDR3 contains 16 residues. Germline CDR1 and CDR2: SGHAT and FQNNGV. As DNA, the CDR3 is TGTGCCAGCAGCCTCTCTCTGGCTAGCGGGAGGGGTGAGCAGTTCTTC. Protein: CASSLSLASGRGEQFF. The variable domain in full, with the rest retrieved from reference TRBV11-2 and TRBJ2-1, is EAGVAQSPRYKIIEKRQSVAFWCNPISGHATLYWYQQILGQGPKLLIQFQNNGVVDDSQLPKDRFSAERLKGVDSTLKIQPAKLEDSAVYLCASSLSLASGRGEQFFGPGTRLTVL.

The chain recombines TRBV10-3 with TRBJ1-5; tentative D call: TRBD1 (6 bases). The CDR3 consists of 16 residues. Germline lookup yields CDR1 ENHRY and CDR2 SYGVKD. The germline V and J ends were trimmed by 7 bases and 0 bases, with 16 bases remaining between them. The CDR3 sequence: CAITLKKGVSNQPQHF. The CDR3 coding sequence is TGTGCCATCACCCTCAAGAAGGGGGTTAGCAATCAGCCCCAGCATTTT.

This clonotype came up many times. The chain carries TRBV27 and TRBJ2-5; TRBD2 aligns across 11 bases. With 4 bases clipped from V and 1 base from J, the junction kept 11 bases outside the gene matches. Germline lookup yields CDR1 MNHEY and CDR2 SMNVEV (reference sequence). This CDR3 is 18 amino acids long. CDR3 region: CASSSTYRLAGLQETQYF. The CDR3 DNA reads TGTGCCAGCAGTTCAACCTACCGACTAGCGGGGCTCCAAGAGACCCAGTACTTC.

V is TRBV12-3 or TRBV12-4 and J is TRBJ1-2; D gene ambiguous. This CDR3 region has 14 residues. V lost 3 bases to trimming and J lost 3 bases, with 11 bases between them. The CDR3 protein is CASSFNSGDYGYTF. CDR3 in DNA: TGTGCCAGCAGTTTCAACTCCGGGGACTATGGCTACACCTTC.

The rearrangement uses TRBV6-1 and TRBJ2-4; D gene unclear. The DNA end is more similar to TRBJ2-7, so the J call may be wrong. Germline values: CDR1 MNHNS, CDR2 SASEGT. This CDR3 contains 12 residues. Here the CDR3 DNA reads TGTGCCAGCAGTGAACTCAGAAACGAGCAGTACTTC. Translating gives CASSELRNEQYF.

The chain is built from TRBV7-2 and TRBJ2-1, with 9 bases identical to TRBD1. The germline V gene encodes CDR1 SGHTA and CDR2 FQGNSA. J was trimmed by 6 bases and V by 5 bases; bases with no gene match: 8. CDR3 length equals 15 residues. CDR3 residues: CASSQSGQGSNEQFF. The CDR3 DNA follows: TGTGCCAGCAGCCAATCGGGACAGGGTAGCAATGAGCAGTTCTTC. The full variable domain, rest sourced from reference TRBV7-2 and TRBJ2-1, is GAGVSQSPSNKVTEKGKDVELRCDPISGHTALYWYRQSLGQGLEFLIYFQGNSAPDKSGLPSDRFSAERTGGSVSTLTIQRTQQEDSAVYLCASSQSGQGSNEQFFGPGTRLTVL.

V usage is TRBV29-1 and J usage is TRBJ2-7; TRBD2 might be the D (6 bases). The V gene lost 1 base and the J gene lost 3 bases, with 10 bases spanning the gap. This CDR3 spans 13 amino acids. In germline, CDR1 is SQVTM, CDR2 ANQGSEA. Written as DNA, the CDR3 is TGCAGCGTTGAAGGTCTAGCGAACTACGAGCAGTACTTC. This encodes CSVEGLANYEQYF.

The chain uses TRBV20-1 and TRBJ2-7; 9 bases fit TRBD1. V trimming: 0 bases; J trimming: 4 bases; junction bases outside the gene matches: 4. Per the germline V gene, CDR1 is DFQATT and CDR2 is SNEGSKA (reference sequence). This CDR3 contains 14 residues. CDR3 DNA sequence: TGCAGTGCTAGAGAACCGGGACAGGGTTACGAGCAGTACTTC. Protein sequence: CSAREPGQGYEQYF.

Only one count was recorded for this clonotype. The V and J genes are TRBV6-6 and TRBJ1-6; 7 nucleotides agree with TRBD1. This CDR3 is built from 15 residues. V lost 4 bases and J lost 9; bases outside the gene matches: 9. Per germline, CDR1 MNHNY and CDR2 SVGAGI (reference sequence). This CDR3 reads CASSFYRDRVSPLHF. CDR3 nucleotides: TGTGCCAGCAGTTTTTACCGGGACAGAGTTTCACCCCTCCACTTT.

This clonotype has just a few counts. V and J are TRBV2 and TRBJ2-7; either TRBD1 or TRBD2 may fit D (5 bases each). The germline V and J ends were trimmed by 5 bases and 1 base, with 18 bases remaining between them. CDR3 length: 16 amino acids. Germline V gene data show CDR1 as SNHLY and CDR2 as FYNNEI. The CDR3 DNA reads TGTGCCAGCAGTCCGGGACGGAAGAGTTGGTCCTACGAGCAGTACTTC. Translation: CASSPGRKSWSYEQYF.

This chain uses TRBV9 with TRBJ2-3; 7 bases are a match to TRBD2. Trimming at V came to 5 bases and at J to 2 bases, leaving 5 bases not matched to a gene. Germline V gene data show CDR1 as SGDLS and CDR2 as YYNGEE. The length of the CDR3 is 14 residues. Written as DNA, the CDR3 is TGTGCCAGCAGTGCGGGAGTCTTCACAGATACGCAGTATTTT. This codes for CASSAGVFTDTQYF.

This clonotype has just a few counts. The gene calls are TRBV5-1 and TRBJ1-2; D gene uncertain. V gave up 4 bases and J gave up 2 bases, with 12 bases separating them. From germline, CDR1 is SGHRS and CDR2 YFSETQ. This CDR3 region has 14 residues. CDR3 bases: TGCGCCAGCAGCGAACGGGGATTCAACTATGGCTACACCTTC. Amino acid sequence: CASSERGFNYGYTF.

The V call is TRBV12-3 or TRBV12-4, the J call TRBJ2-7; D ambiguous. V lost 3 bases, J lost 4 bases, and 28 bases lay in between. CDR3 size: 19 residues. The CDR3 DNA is TGTGCCAGCAGTTTCCGCCCCCATGCTGGGCTTTCTCGCAAATACGAGCAGTACTTC. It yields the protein CASSFRPHAGLSRKYEQYF.

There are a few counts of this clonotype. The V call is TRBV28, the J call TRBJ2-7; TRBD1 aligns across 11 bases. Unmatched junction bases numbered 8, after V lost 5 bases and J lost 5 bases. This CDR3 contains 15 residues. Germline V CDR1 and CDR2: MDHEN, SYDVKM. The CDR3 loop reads CASSPSGTGGHEQYF. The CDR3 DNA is TGTGCCAGCAGTCCGTCCGGGACAGGGGGACACGAGCAGTACTTC.

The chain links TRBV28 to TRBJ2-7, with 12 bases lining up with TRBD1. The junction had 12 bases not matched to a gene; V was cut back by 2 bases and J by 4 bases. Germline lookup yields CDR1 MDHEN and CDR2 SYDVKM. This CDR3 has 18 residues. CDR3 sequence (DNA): TGTGCCAGCAGTTTACTTGGGACAGGGGGCCCCGAGAGATACGAGCAGTACTTC. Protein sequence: CASSLLGTGGPERYEQYF.

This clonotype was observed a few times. CDR3 protein: CASSWTDNTEAFF. The DNA for the CDR3 is TGCGCCAGCAGCTGGACGGATAACACTGAAGCTTTCTTT. V and J are TRBV5-1 and TRBJ1-1; D gene uncertain. V was clipped by 3 bases and J by 2 bases, with 8 bases between them. The germline gives CDR1 SGHRS, CDR2 YFSETQ. The CDR3 covers 13 residues. The whole variable domain, filled in from reference TRBV5-1 and TRBJ1-1, reads KAGVTQTPRYLIKTRGQQVTLSCSPISGHRSVSWYQQTPGQGLQFLFEYFSETQRNKGNFPGRFSGRQFSNSRSEMNVSTLELGDSALYLCASSWTDNTEAFFGQGTRLTVV.

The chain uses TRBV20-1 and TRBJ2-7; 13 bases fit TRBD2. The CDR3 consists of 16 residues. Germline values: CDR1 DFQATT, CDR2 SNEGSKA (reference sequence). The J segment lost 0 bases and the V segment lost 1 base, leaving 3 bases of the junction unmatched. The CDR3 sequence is CSARGLAGGNSYEQYF. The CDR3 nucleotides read TGCAGTGCTAGAGGACTAGCGGGAGGTAACTCCTACGAGCAGTACTTC.

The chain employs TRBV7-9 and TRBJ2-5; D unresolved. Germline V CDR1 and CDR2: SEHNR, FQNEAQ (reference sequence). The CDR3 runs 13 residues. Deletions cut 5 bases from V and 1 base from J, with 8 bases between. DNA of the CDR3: TGTGCCAGCAGCGGGTTGGCCCAAGAGACCCAGTACTTC. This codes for CASSGLAQETQYF. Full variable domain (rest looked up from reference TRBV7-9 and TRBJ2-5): DTGVSQNPRHKITKRGQNVTFRCDPISEHNRLYWYRQTLGQGPEFLTYFQNEAQLEKSRLLSDRFSAERPKGSFSTLEIQRTEQGDSAMYLCASSGLAQETQYFGPGTRLLVL.

The CDR3 protein is CASSFNPGQETQYF. CDR3 nucleotide sequence: TGTGCCAGCAGTTTCAACCCAGGGCAAGAGACCCAGTACTTC. This chain uses TRBV12-3 or TRBV12-4 with TRBJ2-5, with D tentatively TRBD1 (5 bases). The V end lost 3 bases, the J end lost 2 bases, and 10 bases lay between the germline ends. The CDR3 spans 14 residues.

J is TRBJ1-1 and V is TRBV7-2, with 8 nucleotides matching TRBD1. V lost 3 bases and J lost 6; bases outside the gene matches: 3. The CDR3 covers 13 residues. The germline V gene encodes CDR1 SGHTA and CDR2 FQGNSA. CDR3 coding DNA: TGTGCCAGCAGCTTCCAGGGGGCGGCTGAAGCTTTCTTT. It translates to CASSFQGAAEAFF. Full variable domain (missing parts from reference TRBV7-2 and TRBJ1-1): GAGVSQSPSNKVTEKGKDVELRCDPISGHTALYWYRQSLGQGLEFLIYFQGNSAPDKSGLPSDRFSAERTGGSVSTLTIQRTQQEDSAVYLCASSFQGAAEAFFGQGTRLTVV.

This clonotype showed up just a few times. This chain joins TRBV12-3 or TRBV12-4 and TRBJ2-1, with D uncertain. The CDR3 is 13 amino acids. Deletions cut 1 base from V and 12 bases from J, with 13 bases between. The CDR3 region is CASSLDPRLGQFF. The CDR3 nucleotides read TGTGCCAGCAGTTTAGACCCCCGACTGGGGCAGTTCTTC.

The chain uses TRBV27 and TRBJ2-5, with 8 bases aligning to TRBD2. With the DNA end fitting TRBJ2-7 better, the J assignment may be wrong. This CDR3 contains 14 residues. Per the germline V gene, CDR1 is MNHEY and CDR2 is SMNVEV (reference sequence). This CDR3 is CASSLGAGGYEQYF. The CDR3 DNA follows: TGTGCCAGCAGTCTCGGGGCGGGGGGCTACGAGCAGTACTTC.

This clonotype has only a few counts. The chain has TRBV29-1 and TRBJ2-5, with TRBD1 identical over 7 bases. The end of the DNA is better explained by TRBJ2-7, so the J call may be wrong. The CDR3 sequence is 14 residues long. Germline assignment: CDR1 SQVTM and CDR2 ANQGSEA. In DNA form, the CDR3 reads TGCAGCGCTGGCCGACAGGGACAGTTCTACGAGCAGTACTTC. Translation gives CSAGRQGQFYEQYF.